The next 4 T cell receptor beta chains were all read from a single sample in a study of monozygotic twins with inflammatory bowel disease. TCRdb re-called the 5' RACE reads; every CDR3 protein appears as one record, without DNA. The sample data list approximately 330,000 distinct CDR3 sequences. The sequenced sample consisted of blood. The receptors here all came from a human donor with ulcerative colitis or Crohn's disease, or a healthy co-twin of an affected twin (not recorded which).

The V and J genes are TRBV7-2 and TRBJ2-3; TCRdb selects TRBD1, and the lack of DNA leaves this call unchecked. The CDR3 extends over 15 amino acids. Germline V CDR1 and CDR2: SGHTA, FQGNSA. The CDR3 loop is CASSLVWGAADTQYF. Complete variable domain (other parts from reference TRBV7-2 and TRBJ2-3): GAGVSQSPSNKVTEKGKDVELRCDPISGHTALYWYRQSLGQGLEFLIYFQGNSAPDKSGLPSDRFSAERTGGSVSTLTIQRTQQEDSAVYLCASSLVWGAADTQYFGPGTRLTVL.

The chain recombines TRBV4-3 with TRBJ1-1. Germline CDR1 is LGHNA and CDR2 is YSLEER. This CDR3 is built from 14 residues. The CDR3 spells CASSQGVAVTEAFF.

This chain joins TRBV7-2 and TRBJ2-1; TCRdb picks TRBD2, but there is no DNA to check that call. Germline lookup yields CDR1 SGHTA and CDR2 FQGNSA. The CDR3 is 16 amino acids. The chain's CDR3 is CASSPELAGGSNEQFF.

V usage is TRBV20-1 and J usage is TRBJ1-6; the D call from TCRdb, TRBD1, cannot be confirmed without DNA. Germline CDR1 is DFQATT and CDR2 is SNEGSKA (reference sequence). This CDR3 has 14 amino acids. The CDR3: CSVGAPIYNSPLHF.